The 8 T cell receptor beta chains below come from one sample, sequenced in a study of T-cell memory formation after mild COVID-19. Each CDR3 protein is one row after TCRdb ran MiXCR on the 5' RACE reads. The data contain about 13,000 distinct CDR3 sequences, 15% to 20% of them singletons. Input material: PBMCs or a T cell subset sorted from them (not recorded which). The receptors were sampled from a man younger than 35 who had mild COVID-19 (a few samples of this study predate the infection). Cell type and time point are not known.

This clonotype was seen a single time. This chain uses TRBV4-2 with TRBJ2-7; TRBD2 aligns across 10 bases. Per the germline V gene, CDR1 is LGHNA and CDR2 is YNFKEQ. Trimming removed 1 base from V and 5 bases from J; junction bases left unmatched: 2. The CDR3 has 14 residues. The CDR3 sequence is CASSQGTSGDEQYF. CDR3 coding DNA: TGTGCCAGCAGCCAAGGTACTAGCGGGGACGAGCAGTACTTC.

This clonotype was counted ten times or more. This chain joins TRBV5-8 and TRBJ1-5; tentatively, D is TRBD1 (6 bases). The CDR3 spans 15 residues. The germline V and J ends were trimmed by 0 bases and 2 bases, with 9 bases remaining between them. Per germline, CDR1 SGHTS and CDR2 YDEGEE. This chain's CDR3 is CASSLGWTGNQPQHF. CDR3 DNA: TGTGCCAGCAGCTTGGGCTGGACAGGCAATCAGCCCCAGCATTTT.

This clonotype was seen only a few times. The CDR3, as DNA: TGCGCCAGCAGCCAAGTGCAGGCCGCTGGGAATGGCTACACCTTC. Residues: CASSQVQAAGNGYTF. The genes are TRBV4-3 and TRBJ1-2; D is ambiguous. This CDR3 comprises 15 residues. The germline V and J ends were trimmed by 1 base and 6 bases, with 15 bases remaining between them. Germline V gene lookup returns CDR1 LGHNA and CDR2 YSLEER.

There are many counts of this clonotype. The gene calls are TRBV4-3 and TRBJ2-1, with a weak D call TRBD2 (6 bases). Germline-derived CDR1 and CDR2 are LGHNA and YSLEER. CDR3 size: 15 residues. V was cut by 5 bases and J by 7 bases, with 18 bases left in between. CDR3 nucleotide sequence: TGCGCCAGCAGCAACCGGGGGAGTCGGGGTAATGAGCAGTTCTTC. Its translation: CASSNRGSRGNEQFF.

The CDR3, as DNA: TGTGCCAGCAGTCTTACAGGGGCGGGTTGGAATTCACCCCTCCACTTT. This sequence encodes CASSLTGAGWNSPLHF. V and J are TRBV28 and TRBJ1-6, with TRBD1 matching 7 bases. CDR1 and CDR2 (germline): MDHEN, SYDVKM. This CDR3 comprises 16 residues. The trim removed 5 bases at V and 7 bases at J, leaving 11 bases unmatched.

This clonotype was seen many times. This chain links TRBV7-2 with TRBJ1-2; D uncertain. The CDR3 runs to 17 residues. The germline V gene encodes CDR1 SGHTA and CDR2 FQGNSA. V lost 5 bases and J 2 bases, leaving 21 bases between the germline ends. DNA of the CDR3: TGTGCCAGCAGCGCCCATAACCCAGCTTATCCAAACTATGGCTACACCTTC. It encodes CASSAHNPAYPNYGYTF.

In its sample, this clonotype was seen many times. This sequence joins TRBV9 and TRBJ1-3, with 7 bases aligning to TRBD1. This CDR3 is built from 14 residues. J was trimmed by 4 bases and V by 4 bases; bases with no gene match: 5. Germline CDR1 SGDLS, CDR2 YYNGEE. CDR3 sequence reads: CASSPQGGGNTIYF. Written as DNA, the CDR3 is TGTGCCAGCAGCCCCCAGGGGGGGGGAAACACCATATATTTT.

The rearrangement uses TRBV25-1 and TRBJ2-7, with D unresolved. Germline values: CDR1 MGHDK, CDR2 SYGVNS. Deletions cut 4 bases from V and 2 bases from J, with 12 bases between. The CDR3 length is 14 residues. The CDR3 coding sequence is TGTGCCAGCAGTGCTGGCGCGGTCGCCTACGAGCAGTACTTC. Residues: CASSAGAVAYEQYF.